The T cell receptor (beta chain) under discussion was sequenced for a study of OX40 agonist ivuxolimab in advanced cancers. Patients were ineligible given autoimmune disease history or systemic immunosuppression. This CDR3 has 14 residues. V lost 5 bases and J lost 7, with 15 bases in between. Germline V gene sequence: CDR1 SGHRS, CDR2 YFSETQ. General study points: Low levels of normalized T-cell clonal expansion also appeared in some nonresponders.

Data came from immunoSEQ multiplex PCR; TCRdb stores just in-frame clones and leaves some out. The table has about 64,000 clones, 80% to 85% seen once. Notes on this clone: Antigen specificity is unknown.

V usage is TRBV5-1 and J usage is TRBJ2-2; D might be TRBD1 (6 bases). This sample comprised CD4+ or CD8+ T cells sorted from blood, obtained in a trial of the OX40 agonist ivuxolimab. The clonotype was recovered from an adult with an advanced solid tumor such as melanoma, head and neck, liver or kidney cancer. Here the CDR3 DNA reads TGCGCCAGCAGTATGGGGGCCCATGGCGGGGAGCTGTTTTTT. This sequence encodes CASSMGAHGGELFF.